This T cell receptor beta chain stems from a study of cytomegalovirus exposure and HLA in healthy donors. Study observations and caveats: A later analysis linked 15,000 to 20,000 TCR beta sequences to HLA alleles at 0.05 false discovery rate.

With respect to this clone: What it recognizes is unknown.

The CDR3 is made up of 16 amino acids. From germline, CDR1 is MNHNY and CDR2 SVGAGI (reference sequence). V lost 5 bases and J lost 4; bases outside the gene matches: 7. It was with 60 Vbeta and 13 Jbeta primers that the PCR ran. Measured with immunoSEQ multiplex PCR; TCRdb has only the in-frame clones, and not every one. The data show over 130,000 clones, 70% to 80% seen once. The sequence was collected from a woman aged 40 to 50 in good health and CMV-seropositive. Input material: PBMCs. This sequence joins TRBV6-6 and TRBJ2-7; 14 bases match TRBD2. This CDR3 reads CASSQGTSGRIYEQYF. For the CDR3, the DNA is TGTGCCAGCAGTCAAGGGACTAGCGGGAGAATATACGAGCAGTACTTC.